This TCR beta chain was retrieved from a study of OX40 agonist ivuxolimab in advanced cancers. Study details: Dose-escalation cases comprised hepatocellular carcinoma, melanoma, renal cell or head and neck cancer. Participants averaged approximately 65 years of age (range roughly 20 to 90) and were under 90% male.

V dropped 3 bases and J dropped 4; count of bases not matched to a gene: 3. The germline V gene encodes CDR1 WNHNN and CDR2 SYGVQD (reference sequence). CDR3 length equals 14 residues. Assay used: immunoSEQ multiplex PCR; TCRdb lists only in-frame clones, some missing. This repertoire shows over 55,000 clones, about 90% found once; its top ten account for about 4.1%. Enrollment shut out patients with autoimmune disease history or systemic immunosuppression. This chain joins TRBV10-1 and TRBJ2-3, with 8 bases matching TRBD1. Sequences were derived from CD4+ or CD8+ T cells sorted from blood, sampled in a trial of the OX40 agonist ivuxolimab. The source is an adult with an advanced solid tumor such as melanoma, head and neck, liver or kidney cancer. CDR3: CASSDRGLSDTQYF. The CDR3 nucleotides read TGCGCCAGCAGTGACAGGGGGCTTTCAGATACGCAGTATTTT.